This T cell receptor beta chain is from a study of blood T cell repertoires in COVID-19. Study overall: The United States, Italy and Spain supplied acute and convalescent COVID-19 samples. From T cells, B-cell-depleted T cells, or PBMCs came the material, which was cDNA or gDNA.

V lost 3 bases and J 0 bases, leaving 15 bases between the germline ends. The germline gives CDR1 MDHEN, CDR2 SYDVKM. The CDR3 totals 17 residues. Original handling: It was from reference gene primer amplification that nucleated cell counts were estimated. Method: immunoSEQ multiplex PCR; TCRdb's copy keeps in-frame clones and lacks some. V and J calls and clone size are copied from that table; D and trimming were computed from the DNA. In the table there are 100,000 or so clones, 75% to 85% of which are singletons. The V call is TRBV28, the J call TRBJ1-5; D is ambiguous. Sequencing used peripheral blood. The source is a human donor in a cohort sampled during active COVID-19. CDR3 protein: CASSLGMGSYSNQPQHF. For the CDR3, the DNA is TGTGCCAGCAGTTTGGGTATGGGCTCGTATAGCAATCAGCCCCAGCATTTT.